Listed here are 8 T cell receptor beta chains from one sample, sequenced in a study of cytomegalovirus exposure and HLA in healthy donors. PCR used 60 Vbeta primers and 13 Jbeta primers. TCRdb's copy holds only in-frame clones and misses some; the assay was immunoSEQ multiplex PCR. The sample records approximately 150,000 clones, around three fifths being singletons. Sequencing was carried out using PBMCs. Receptors originate from a woman in her 30s in good health and CMV-seropositive.

This clone was counted between two and nine times. V gene TRBV9 combines with J gene TRBJ2-3; D may be TRBD2 (5 bases). Germline CDR1 and CDR2: SGDLS and YYNGEE. The V end was cut by 2 bases, the J end by 2 bases, with 6 bases between. The CDR3 consists of 13 residues. For the CDR3, the DNA is TGTGCCAGCAGCGTCGGGATCACAGATACGCAGTATTTT. This gives the protein CASSVGITDTQYF.

This chain joins TRBV9 and TRBJ2-3; 8 positions agree with TRBD2. Germline trimming cut 3 bases from V and 6 bases from J; bases unmatched to any gene: 9. There are 15 residues in the CDR3. The germline V gene encodes CDR1 SGDLS and CDR2 YYNGEE. For the CDR3, the DNA is TGTGCCAGCAGCGCGGGCGGGGGGCCCCTCGATACGCAGTATTTT. This sequence encodes CASSAGGGPLDTQYF.

This clone was counted only a few times. The rearrangement joins TRBV10-3 to TRBJ2-7, with TRBD1 matching over 11 bases. The germline V gene has CDR1 ENHRY and CDR2 SYGVKD. The CDR3 spans 15 residues. Losses at the gene ends were 4 bases for V and 0 bases for J; bases not matched to a gene: 2. The CDR3 DNA reads as TGTGCCATCAGTGCCGGGACAGGGGGCTCCTACGAGCAGTACTTC. Protein sequence: CAISAGTGGSYEQYF.

This chain connects TRBV6-5 to TRBJ1-1, with 7 bases fitting TRBD1. The V segment lost 1 base and the J segment 8 bases; nucleotides outside the gene matches: 10. The CDR3 totals 15 residues. The germline V gene encodes CDR1 MNHEY and CDR2 SVGAGI. CDR3 residues: CASSYLANRGSEAFF. The CDR3 DNA is TGTGCCAGCAGTTACTTGGCAAACAGGGGCTCCGAAGCTTTCTTT.

This clone appeared a few times. The chain links TRBV28 to TRBJ2-3, with a tentative D call TRBD2 (7 bases). The CDR3 totals 17 residues. Germline values: CDR1 MDHEN, CDR2 SYDVKM. Trimming took 3 bases from V and 9 from J, leaving 25 bases between them. The CDR3 loop is CASSFRDGGGATTTQYF. In DNA form, the CDR3 reads TGTGCCAGCAGTTTCCGTGATGGTGGGGGGGCGACGACCACGCAGTATTTT.

The V call is TRBV5-1, the J call TRBJ1-1; no clear D gene. Germline V gene data show CDR1 as SGHRS and CDR2 as YFSETQ. Between the trimmed V and J ends, which lost 0 bases and 5 bases, there was a span of 17 bases. This CDR3 is 16 amino acids long. Written as DNA, the CDR3 is TGCGCCAGCAGCTTGGACCCACAGAAAAGGTGGACTGAAGCTTTCTTT. Its translation: CASSLDPQKRWTEAFF.

This chain uses TRBV13 with TRBJ1-1, with 7 bases lining up with TRBD1. The CDR3 length is 14 residues. Per the germline V gene, CDR1 is PRHDT and CDR2 is FYEKMQ (reference sequence). After removal of 1 base from V and 4 bases from J, the junction contained 3 bases not matched to a gene. This CDR3 is CASSLVTGATEAFF. CDR3 in DNA: TGTGCCAGCAGCTTAGTCACAGGGGCCACTGAAGCTTTCTTT.

The CDR3 reads CASREGSSYNEQFF. Here the CDR3 DNA reads TGTGCCAGCAGGGAGGGGAGTTCCTACAATGAGCAGTTCTTC. The chain couples TRBV11-3 to TRBJ2-1; D may be TRBD2 (6 bases). The V gene lost 6 bases and the J gene lost 1 base, with 10 bases spanning the gap. The CDR3 contains 14 residues. CDR1 is SGHNT and CDR2 is YENEEA in the germline V gene.